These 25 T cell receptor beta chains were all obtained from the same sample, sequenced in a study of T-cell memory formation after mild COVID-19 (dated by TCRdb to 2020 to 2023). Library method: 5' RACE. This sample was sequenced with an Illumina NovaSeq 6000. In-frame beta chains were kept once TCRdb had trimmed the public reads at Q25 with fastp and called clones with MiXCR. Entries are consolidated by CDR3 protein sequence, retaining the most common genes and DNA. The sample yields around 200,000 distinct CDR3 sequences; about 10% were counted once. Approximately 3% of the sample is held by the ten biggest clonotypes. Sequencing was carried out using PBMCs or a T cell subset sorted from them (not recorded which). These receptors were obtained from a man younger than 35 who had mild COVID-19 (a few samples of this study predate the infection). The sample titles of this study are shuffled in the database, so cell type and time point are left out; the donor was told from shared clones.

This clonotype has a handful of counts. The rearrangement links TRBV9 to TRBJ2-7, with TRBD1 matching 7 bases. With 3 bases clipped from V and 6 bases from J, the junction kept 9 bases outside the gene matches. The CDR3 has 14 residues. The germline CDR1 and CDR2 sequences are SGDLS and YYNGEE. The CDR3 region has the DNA TGTGCCAGCAGCGCAGGGGGACGCGCTTCCGAGCAGTACTTC. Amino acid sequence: CASSAGGRASEQYF.

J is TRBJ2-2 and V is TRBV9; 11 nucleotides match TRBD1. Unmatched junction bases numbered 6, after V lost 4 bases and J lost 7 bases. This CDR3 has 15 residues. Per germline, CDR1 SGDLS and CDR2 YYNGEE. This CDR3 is CASSPDRGLVGELFF. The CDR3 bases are TGTGCCAGCAGCCCGGACAGGGGGCTTGTCGGGGAGCTGTTTTTT.

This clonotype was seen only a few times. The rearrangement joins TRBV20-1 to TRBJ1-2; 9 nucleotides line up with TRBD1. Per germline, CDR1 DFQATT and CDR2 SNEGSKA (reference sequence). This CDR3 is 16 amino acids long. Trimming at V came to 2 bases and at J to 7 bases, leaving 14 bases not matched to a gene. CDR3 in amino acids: CSARRYRDRDFSGYTF. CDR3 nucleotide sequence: TGCAGTGCTAGACGCTACCGGGACAGGGACTTCTCTGGCTACACCTTC.

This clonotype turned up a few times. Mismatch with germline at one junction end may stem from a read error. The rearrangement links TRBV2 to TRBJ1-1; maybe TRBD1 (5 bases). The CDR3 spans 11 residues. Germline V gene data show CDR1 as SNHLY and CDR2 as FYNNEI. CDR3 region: CASSGVGTATF. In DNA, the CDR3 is TGTGCCAGCAGTGGGGTTGGGACCGCTACTTTT.

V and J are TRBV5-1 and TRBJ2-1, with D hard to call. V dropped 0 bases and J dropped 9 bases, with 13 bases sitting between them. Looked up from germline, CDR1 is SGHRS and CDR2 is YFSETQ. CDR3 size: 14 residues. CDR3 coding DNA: TGCGCCAGCAGCTTGGGTTACGACTCGGCTGAGCAGTTCTTC. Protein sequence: CASSLGYDSAEQFF. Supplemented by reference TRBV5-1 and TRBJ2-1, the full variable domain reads KAGVTQTPRYLIKTRGQQVTLSCSPISGHRSVSWYQQTPGQGLQFLFEYFSETQRNKGNFPGRFSGRQFSNSRSEMNVSTLELGDSALYLCASSLGYDSAEQFFGPGTRLTVL.

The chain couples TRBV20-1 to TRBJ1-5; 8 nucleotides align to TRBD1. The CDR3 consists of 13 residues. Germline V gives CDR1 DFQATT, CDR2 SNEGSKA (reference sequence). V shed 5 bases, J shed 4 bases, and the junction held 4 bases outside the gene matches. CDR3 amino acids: CSASRGLNQPQHF. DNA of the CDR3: TGCAGTGCTTCCAGGGGGCTTAATCAGCCCCAGCATTTT.

CDR3 bases: TGTGCCATCAGCCGACAGGGTATCGACTACGAGCAGTACTTC. Translated, it gives CAISRQGIDYEQYF. The chain combines TRBV10-3 with TRBJ2-7; TRBD1 agrees at 7 bases. The ends lost 6 bases at V and 3 bases at J; junction bases unmatched: 8. Germline loops: CDR1 ENHRY, CDR2 SYGVKD. There are 14 residues in the CDR3.

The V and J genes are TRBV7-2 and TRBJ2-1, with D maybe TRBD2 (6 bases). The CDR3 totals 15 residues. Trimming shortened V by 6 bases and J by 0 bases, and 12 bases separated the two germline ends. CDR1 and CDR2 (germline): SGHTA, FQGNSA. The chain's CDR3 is CASRARGSSYNEQFF. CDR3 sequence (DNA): TGTGCCAGCAGGGCCCGGGGGAGCTCCTACAATGAGCAGTTCTTC.

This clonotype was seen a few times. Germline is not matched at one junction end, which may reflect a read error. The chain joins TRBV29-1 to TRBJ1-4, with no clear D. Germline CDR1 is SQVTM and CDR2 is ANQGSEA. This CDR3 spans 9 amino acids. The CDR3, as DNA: TGCAGCCCCAAGGGCACGGAGGATTTT. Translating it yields CSPKGTEDF.

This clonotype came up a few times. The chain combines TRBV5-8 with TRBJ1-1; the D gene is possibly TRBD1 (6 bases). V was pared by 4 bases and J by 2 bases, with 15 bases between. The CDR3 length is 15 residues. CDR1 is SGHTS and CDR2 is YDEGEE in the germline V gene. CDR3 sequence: CASSRGLSTNTEAFF. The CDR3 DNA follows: TGTGCCAGCAGCCGGGGGCTCTCTACCAACACTGAAGCTTTCTTT.

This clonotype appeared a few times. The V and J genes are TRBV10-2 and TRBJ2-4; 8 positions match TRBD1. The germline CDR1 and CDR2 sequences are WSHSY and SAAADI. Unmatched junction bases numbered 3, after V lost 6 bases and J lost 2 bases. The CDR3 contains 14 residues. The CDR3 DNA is TGCGCCAGCAGAGACAGGGGTCCCAAAAACATTCAGTACTTC. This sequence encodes CASRDRGPKNIQYF.

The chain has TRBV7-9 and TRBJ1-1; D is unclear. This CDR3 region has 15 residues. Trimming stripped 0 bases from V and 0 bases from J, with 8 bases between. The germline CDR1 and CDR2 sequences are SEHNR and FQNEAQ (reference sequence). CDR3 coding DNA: TGTGCCAGCAGCTTAGCTAAGGGAGTGAACACTGAAGCTTTCTTT. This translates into CASSLAKGVNTEAFF.

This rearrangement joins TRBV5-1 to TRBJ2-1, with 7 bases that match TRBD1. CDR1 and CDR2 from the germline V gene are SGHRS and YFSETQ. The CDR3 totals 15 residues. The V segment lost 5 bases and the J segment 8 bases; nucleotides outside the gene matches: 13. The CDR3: CASSQTGWVVDEQFF. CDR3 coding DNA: TGCGCCAGCAGTCAGACAGGGTGGGTGGTCGATGAGCAGTTCTTC.

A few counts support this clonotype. The chain's CDR3 is CASSLGPSSYEQYV. In DNA, the CDR3 is TGTGCCAGCAGCCTAGGGCCTAGCTCCTACGAGCAGTACGTC. The V call is TRBV2, the J call TRBJ2-7, with D unclear. The germline gives CDR1 SNHLY, CDR2 FYNNEI. V lost 6 bases and J 0 bases, leaving 12 bases between the germline ends. The CDR3 totals 14 residues.

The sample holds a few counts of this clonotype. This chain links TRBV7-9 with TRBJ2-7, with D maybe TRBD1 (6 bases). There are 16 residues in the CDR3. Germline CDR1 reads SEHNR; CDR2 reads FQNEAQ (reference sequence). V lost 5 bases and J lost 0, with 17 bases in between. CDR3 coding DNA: TGTGCCAGCAGCCCGCGGACAGTTTCAAGCTCCTACGAGCAGTACTTC. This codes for CASSPRTVSSSYEQYF.

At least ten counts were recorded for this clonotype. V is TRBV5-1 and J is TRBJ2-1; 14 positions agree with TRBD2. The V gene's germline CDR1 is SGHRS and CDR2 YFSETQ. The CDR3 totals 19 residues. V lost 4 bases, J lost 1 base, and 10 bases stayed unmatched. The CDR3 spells CASSARPGLAGASYNEQFF. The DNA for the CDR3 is TGCGCCAGCAGCGCTAGACCGGGACTAGCGGGGGCATCCTACAATGAGCAGTTCTTC.

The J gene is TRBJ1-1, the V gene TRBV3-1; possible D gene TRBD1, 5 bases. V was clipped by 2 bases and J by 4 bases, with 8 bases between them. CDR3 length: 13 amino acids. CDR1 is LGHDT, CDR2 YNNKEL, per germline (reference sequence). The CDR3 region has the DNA TGTGCCAGCAGCCAAAGGGGTGGCACTGAAGCTTTCTTT. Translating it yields CASSQRGGTEAFF.

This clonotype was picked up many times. The CDR3 DNA is TGCGCCAGCAGGACCGGGGAGATGGGGGAGCTGTTTTTT. Its translation: CASRTGEMGELFF. The genes are TRBV5-1 and TRBJ2-2; D is perhaps TRBD2 (5 bases). The CDR3 has 13 residues. The V end lost 5 bases, the J end lost 8 bases, and 13 bases lay between the germline ends. Germline V gene data show CDR1 as SGHRS and CDR2 as YFSETQ.

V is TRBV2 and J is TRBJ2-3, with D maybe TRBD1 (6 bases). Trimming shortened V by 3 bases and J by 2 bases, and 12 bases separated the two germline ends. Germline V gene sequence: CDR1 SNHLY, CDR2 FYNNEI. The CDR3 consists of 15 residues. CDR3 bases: TGTGCCAGCAGTGAGCAGGGGCCCCCCACAGATACGCAGTATTTT. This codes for CASSEQGPPTDTQYF.

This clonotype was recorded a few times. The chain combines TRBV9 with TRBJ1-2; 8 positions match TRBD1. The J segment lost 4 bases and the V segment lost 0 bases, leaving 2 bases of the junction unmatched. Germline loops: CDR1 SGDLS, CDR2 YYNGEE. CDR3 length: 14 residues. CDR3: CASSVDQGAYGYTF. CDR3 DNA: TGTGCCAGCAGCGTAGATCAGGGGGCCTATGGCTACACCTTC.

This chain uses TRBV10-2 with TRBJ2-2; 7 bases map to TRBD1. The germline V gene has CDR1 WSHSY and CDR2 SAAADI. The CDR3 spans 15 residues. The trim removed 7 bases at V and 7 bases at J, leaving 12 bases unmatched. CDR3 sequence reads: CASNSPTGAGGELFF. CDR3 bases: TGCGCCAGCAATTCGCCAACAGGGGCCGGCGGGGAGCTGTTTTTT.

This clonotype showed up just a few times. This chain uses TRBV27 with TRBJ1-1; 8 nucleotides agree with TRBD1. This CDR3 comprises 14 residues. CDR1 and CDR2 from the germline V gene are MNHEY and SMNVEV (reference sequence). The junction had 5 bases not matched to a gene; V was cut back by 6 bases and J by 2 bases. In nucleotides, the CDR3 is TGTGCCAGCAGACAGGGGGAGGTAAACACTGAAGCTTTCTTT. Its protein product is CASRQGEVNTEAFF.

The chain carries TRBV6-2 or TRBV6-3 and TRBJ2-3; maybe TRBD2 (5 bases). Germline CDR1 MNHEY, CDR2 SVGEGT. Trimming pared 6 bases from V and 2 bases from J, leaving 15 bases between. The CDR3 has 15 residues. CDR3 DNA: TGTGCCAGCAGCCAGGACTTTTCCATCACAGATACGCAGTATTTT. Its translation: CASSQDFSITDTQYF.

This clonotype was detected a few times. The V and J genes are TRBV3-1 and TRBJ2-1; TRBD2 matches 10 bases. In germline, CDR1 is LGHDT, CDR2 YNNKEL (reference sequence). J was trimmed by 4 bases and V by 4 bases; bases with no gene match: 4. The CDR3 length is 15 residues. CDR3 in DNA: TGTGCCAGCAGCCGCCGGACTAGCGGTTACAATGAGCAGTTCTTC. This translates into CASSRRTSGYNEQFF.

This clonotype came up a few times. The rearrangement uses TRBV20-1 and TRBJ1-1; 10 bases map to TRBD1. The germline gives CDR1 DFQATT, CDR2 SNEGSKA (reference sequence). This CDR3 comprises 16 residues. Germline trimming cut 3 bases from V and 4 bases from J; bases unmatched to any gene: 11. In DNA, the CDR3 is TGCAGTGCTAGCCAGCCGTCCGGGACAGGGGCCACTGAAGCTTTCTTT. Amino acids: CSASQPSGTGATEAFF.